The present T cell receptor beta chain was sequenced within a study of post-analysis software for immune sequencing data (dated by TCRdb to 2013 to 2016). Some background on the complete study: Relapsing-remitting, secondary progressive and progressive-relapsing multiple sclerosis were recorded as disease courses, and subtype annotation was lacking for some patients. The multiple sclerosis patient repertoires were compared with more than 9 previously published healthy control repertoires from donors aged roughly 6 to 27 years. A subset of samples was prepared in parallel using single-end sample barcoding, then pooled and co-amplified after Illumina adapter ligation. Beyond this particular receptor, the publication reports: The multiple sclerosis patient group was slightly younger than the control group. Significantly lower normalized Chao1 diversity was found in multiple sclerosis patients than in controls, suggesting substantial peripheral T-cell clonal expansion. Direct clustering with F measure showed strong co-clustering of samples prepared in the same batch, prompting a batch-effect correction. Significantly higher frequencies in patients than in controls were found for about five TRBV segments, including TRBV5-6, TRBV5-1 and TRBV20-1.

From the cysteine through the phenylalanine, the CDR3 covers 15 amino acids. The read is trimmed to its CDR3 DNA, 45 bases read in frame from base 1. V is trimmed back by 0 bases and J by 3 bases, and the junction contains 2 bases that no gene match accounts for. Taken from the germline V gene, the CDR1 and CDR2 loops are SGDLS and YYNGEE. The library was built by means of PCR. For sequencing, an Illumina HiSeq 2500 was employed. To reduce PCR and sequencing biases, unique molecular identifiers were built into the TCR beta cDNA libraries. Roughly 0.5 million cDNA molecules were obtained per 1 to 10 million input T cells, so each molecule approximated one T cell. The patient libraries were prepared and sequenced with the same protocol used for the earlier healthy control dataset. Samples belonging to the same batch were prepared together, multiplexed and sequenced on a shared HiSeq lane. In the original analysis: Raw barcoded reads were processed with MIGEC, and single-read molecular identifier groups were discarded before consensus assembly and CDR3 extraction. Clonotype tables were post-analysed with VDJtools, and diversity was normalized by down-sampling all datasets to the smallest sample size. To correct batch-related cross-sample contamination, repertoire overlap clustering matched CDR3 amino acid sequences but not nucleotide sequences. TCRdb's own reprocessing of the public reads used fastp at Q25 and MiXCR and kept productive beta chains. Each entry merges the rows of one CDR3 protein and shows their most common DNA and genes. The V and J calls follow TCRdb's processing rather than the paper's. For this sample the table gives around 250,000 distinct CDR3 sequences, of which 35% to 45% were detected only once. Of the sample, around 5.2% is held by the ten largest clones.

To demonstrate the VDJtools post-analysis software, the study profiled TCR beta repertoires from the peripheral blood of about 13 young patients with multiple sclerosis. The patients with multiple sclerosis were children and adolescents between about 6 and 16 years of age. A remark on this clonotype: Its antigen is not yet known. No quality values exist for individual bases; no much larger clone is one base distant.

The sequenced sample consisted of blood. The sequence derives from a girl aged 10-17 years with multiple sclerosis. The chain couples TRBV9 to TRBJ2-2; a stretch of 7 junction bases matches TRBD1. The nucleotide sequence reads TGTGCCAGCAGCGTAGTTACAGGGGACACCGGGGAGCTGTTTTTT. Its protein is CASSVVTGDTGELFF.